This TCR beta chain was retrieved from a study of blood T cell repertoires in COVID-19. Study in general: There were acute and convalescent COVID-19 samples, and they came from the United States, Italy and Spain. Sources were T cells, B-cell-depleted T cells, or PBMCs; the material itself was cDNA or gDNA.

Repertoires were generated with immunoSEQ multiplex PCR, while TCRdb's copy carries only in-frame clones and drops some. Among about 160,000 clones listed, about four fifths were seen once. The CDR3 runs to 14 residues. With 6 bases clipped from V and 1 base from J, the junction kept 5 bases outside the gene matches. From germline, CDR1 is SGHTS and CDR2 YDEGEE. The chain employs TRBV5-8 and TRBJ2-5; 8 bases map to TRBD1. Input material: peripheral blood. This TCR was sampled from a man between 65 and 85 years old with acute or convalescent COVID-19. The CDR3, as DNA: TGTGCCAGCATCAGGGGGCACGGCCAAGAGACCCAGTACTTC. Translation: CASIRGHGQETQYF.